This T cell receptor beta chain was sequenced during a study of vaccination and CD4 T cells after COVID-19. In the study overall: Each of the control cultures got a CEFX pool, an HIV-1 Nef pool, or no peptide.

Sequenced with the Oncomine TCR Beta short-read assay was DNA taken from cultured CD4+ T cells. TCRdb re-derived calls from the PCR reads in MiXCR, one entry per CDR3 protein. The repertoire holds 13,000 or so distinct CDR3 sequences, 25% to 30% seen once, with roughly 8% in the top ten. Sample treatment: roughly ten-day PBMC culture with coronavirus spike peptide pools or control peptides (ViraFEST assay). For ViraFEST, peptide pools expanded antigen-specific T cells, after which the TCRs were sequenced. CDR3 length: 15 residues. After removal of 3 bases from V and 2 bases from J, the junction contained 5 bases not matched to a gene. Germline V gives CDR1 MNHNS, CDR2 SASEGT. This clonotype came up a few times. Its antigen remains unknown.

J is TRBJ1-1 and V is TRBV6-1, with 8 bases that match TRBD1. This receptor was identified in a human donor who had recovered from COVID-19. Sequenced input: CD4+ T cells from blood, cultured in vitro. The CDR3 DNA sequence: TGTGCCAGCAGTGATCGAGACAGGGGAAACACTGAAGCTTTCTTT. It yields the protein CASSDRDRGNTEAFF.